The present T cell receptor (beta chain) was sequenced within a study of blood T cell repertoires in COVID-19. Study at large: Researchers got acute and convalescent COVID-19 samples from the United States, Italy and Spain. PBMCs, B-cell-depleted T cells, or T cells provided the cDNA or gDNA that made up the material.

Original handling: By means of reference gene primer amplification, nucleated cell counts were estimated. The data were produced by immunoSEQ multiplex PCR, yet TCRdb's version contains in-frame clones alone and is incomplete. Clonal size and the V and J genes are those of that table, whereas D and trimming came from the DNA. The table records about 220,000 clones, more than 65% of them present only once. Germline V lookup: CDR1 MGHRA, CDR2 YSYEKL. CDR3 length: 15 amino acids. V dropped 1 base and J dropped 2; count of bases not matched to a gene: 5. The sequenced sample consisted of peripheral blood. The sequence was collected from a man aged 50-59 years with active or convalescent COVID-19. This chain joins TRBV4-1 and TRBJ2-7, with 7 bases matching TRBD1. The CDR3 spells CASSQGQGPTYEQYF. CDR3 DNA: TGCGCCAGCAGCCAAGGACAGGGCCCCACCTACGAGCAGTACTTC.